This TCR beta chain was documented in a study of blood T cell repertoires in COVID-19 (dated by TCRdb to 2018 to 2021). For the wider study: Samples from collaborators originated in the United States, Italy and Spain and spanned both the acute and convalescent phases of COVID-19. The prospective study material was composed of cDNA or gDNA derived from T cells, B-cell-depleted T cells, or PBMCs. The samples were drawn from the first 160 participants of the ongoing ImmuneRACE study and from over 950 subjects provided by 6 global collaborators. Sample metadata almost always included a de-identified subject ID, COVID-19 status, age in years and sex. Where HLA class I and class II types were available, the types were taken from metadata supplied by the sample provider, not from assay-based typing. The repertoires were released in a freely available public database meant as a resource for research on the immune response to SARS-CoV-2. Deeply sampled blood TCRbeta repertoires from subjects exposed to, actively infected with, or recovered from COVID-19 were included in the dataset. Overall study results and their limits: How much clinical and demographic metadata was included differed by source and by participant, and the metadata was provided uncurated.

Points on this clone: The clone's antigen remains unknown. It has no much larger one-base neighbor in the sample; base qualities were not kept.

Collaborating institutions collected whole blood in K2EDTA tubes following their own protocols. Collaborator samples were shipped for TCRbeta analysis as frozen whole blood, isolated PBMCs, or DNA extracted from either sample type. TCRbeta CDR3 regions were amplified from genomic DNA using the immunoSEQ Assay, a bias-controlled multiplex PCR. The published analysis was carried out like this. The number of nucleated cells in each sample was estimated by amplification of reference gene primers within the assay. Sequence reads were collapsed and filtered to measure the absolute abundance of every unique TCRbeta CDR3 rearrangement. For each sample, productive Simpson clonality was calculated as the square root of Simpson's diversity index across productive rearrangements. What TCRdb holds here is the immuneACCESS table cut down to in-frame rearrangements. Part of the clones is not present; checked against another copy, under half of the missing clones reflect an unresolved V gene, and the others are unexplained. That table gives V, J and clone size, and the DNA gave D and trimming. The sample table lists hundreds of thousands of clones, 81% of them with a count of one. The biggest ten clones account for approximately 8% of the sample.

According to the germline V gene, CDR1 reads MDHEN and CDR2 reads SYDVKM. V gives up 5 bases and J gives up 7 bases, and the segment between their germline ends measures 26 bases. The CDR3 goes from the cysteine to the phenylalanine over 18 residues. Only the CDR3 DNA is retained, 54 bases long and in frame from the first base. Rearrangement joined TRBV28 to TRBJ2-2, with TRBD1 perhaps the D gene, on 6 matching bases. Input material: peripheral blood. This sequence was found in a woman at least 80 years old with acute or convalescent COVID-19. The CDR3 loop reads CASSPSTGSGQFFGELFF. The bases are TGTGCCAGCAGTCCCTCAACCGGCTCAGGACAGTTTTTCGGGGAGCTGTTTTTT. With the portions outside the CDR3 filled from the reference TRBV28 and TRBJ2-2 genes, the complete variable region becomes DVKVTQSSRYLVKRTGEKVFLECVQDMDHENMFWYRQDPGLGLRLIYFSYDVKMKEKGDIPEGYSVSREKKERFSLILESASTNQTSMYLCASSPSTGSGQFFGELFFGEGSRLTVL.